The 5 T cell receptor beta chains listed next were all sequenced from one sample in a study of sequential checkpoint blockade in melanoma. The table came from immunoSEQ multiplex PCR; TCRdb's copy has only in-frame clones and leaves some out. Among 2,500 to 3,500 clones listed, 25% to 35% were seen once. Treatment noted: randomized to nivolumab then ipilimumab (arm A) or the reverse (arm B). Source: tumor tissue (inferred from file names), taken from a patient given nivolumab and ipilimumab in sequence. The origin of the receptors is a human donor with melanoma.

The chain carries TRBV5-1 and TRBJ1-1; D perhaps matches TRBD1 (5 bases). The germline V and J ends were trimmed by 0 bases and 1 base, with 7 bases remaining between them. Germline CDR1 SGHRS, CDR2 YFSETQ. The CDR3 has 14 residues. The CDR3 region has the DNA TGCGCCAGCAGCTTGGAGGGGACGAACACTGAAGCTTTCTTT. As protein: CASSLEGTNTEAFF.

This clone has just a few counts. The chain couples TRBV25-1 to TRBJ1-2; D perhaps matches TRBD1 (5 bases). The CDR3 is 14 amino acids. The V end lost 5 bases, the J end lost 8 bases, and 18 bases lay between the germline ends. The germline V gene encodes CDR1 MGHDK and CDR2 SYGVNS. The CDR3 region is CASSNRRQPEGYTF. The CDR3 nucleotides are TGTGCCAGCAGTAACCGGCGACAGCCAGAAGGCTACACCTTC.

V usage is TRBV19 and J usage is TRBJ2-1, with no clear D. Trimming shortened V by 3 bases and J by 7 bases, and 7 bases separated the two germline ends. This CDR3 contains 12 residues. CDR1 and CDR2 (germline): LNHDA, SQIVND (reference sequence). CDR3 nucleotide sequence: TGTGCCAGTAGTATTCAAAGGAATGAGCAGTTCTTC. It yields the protein CASSIQRNEQFF.

Here the CDR3 reads CSAGDRASGANVLTF. In DNA, the CDR3 is TGCAGCGCGGGGGACAGGGCATCTGGGGCCAACGTCCTGACTTTC. The genes are TRBV29-1 and TRBJ2-6; 9 nucleotides match TRBD1. CDR1 and CDR2 from the germline V gene are SQVTM and ANQGSEA. The CDR3 covers 15 residues. Trimming removed 7 bases from V and 1 base from J; junction bases left unmatched: 5.

The V gene is TRBV18, the J gene TRBJ1-5; D is possibly TRBD1 (5 bases). The CDR3 covers 15 residues. The V gene's germline CDR1 is KGHSH and CDR2 LQKENI. V lost 2 bases to trimming and J lost 11 bases, with 19 bases between them. CDR3 sequence (DNA): TGTGCCAGCTCACCATCCTATGTTGCGGGGGAAGCCCAGCATTTT. It translates to CASSPSYVAGEAQHF.